One and the same sample provided the 10 T cell receptor beta chains below, sequenced in a study of cytomegalovirus exposure and HLA in healthy donors. Sequencing used immunoSEQ multiplex PCR; TCRdb keeps in-frame clones, though not all of them. Among 50,000 to 65,000 clones listed, approximately 95% were seen once. The source material was PBMCs. The receptors come from a woman aged 18-30 years in good health and CMV-seronegative.

The chain recombines TRBV2 with TRBJ1-1, with TRBD1 matching 7 bases. This CDR3 has 15 residues. The V gene's germline CDR1 is SNHLY and CDR2 FYNNEI. With V trimmed by 3 bases and J by 1 base, 5 bases remained unmatched. In DNA form, the CDR3 reads TGTGCCAGCAGTGACCTCCGACAGGGGAACACTGAAGCTTTCTTT. Translated: CASSDLRQGNTEAFF.

The rearrangement joins TRBV5-4 to TRBJ2-5, with D unclear. In germline, CDR1 is SGHNT, CDR2 YYREEE (reference sequence). The CDR3 loop spans 15 amino acids. V was trimmed by 1 base and J by 1 base, leaving 11 bases between them. The CDR3 nucleotides are TGTGCCAGCAGCTTGTATACCCCAGGCCAAGAGACCCAGTACTTC. Its protein is CASSLYTPGQETQYF.

The gene calls are TRBV25-1 and TRBJ1-1; 9 bases agree with TRBD1. In germline, CDR1 is MGHDK, CDR2 SYGVNS. The CDR3 length is 16 residues. V lost 4 bases, J lost 1 base, and 7 bases stayed unmatched. CDR3 protein: CASSVGQGSRNTEAFF. The CDR3, as DNA: TGTGCCAGCAGTGTTGGACAGGGGTCTCGGAACACTGAAGCTTTCTTT.

The J gene is TRBJ1-1, the V gene TRBV11-3; D remains ambiguous. The CDR3 is 13 residues long. Germline-derived CDR1 and CDR2 are SGHNT and YENEEA. V was cut by 5 bases and J by 4 bases, with 11 bases left in between. This CDR3 is CASSMRRGTEAFF. In DNA form, the CDR3 reads TGTGCCAGCAGCATGAGACGGGGCACTGAAGCTTTCTTT. The full variable domain, in which reference TRBV11-3 and TRBJ1-1 provide the parts outside the CDR3, is EAGVVQSPRYKIIEKKQPVAFWCNPISGHNTLYWYLQNLGQGPELLIRYENEEAVDDSQLPKDRFSAERLKGVDSTLKIQPAELGDSAVYLCASSMRRGTEAFFGQGTRLTVV.

The chain is built from TRBV29-1 and TRBJ2-7, with 8 nucleotides matching TRBD1. The CDR3 covers 13 residues. Germline lookup yields CDR1 SQVTM and CDR2 ANQGSEA. The V gene end was trimmed by 6 bases and the J gene end by 5 bases; junction bases not matched to a gene: 9. CDR3 sequence: CSVGGRGLHEQYF. CDR3 in DNA: TGCAGCGTGGGGGGCAGGGGGCTCCACGAGCAGTACTTC.

The chain combines TRBV28 with TRBJ2-7, with 9 bases aligning to TRBD1. The CDR3 extends over 16 amino acids. J was trimmed by 0 bases and V by 7 bases; bases with no gene match: 10. Looked up from germline, CDR1 is MDHEN and CDR2 is SYDVKM. The CDR3 sequence: CASTHGGQGTSYEQYF. CDR3 in DNA: TGTGCCAGCACCCACGGGGGACAGGGAACCTCCTACGAGCAGTACTTC.

This sequence joins TRBV27 and TRBJ2-7; maybe TRBD2 (7 bases). Trimming left V 4 bases short and J 7 bases short, with 20 bases between. Germline CDR1 MNHEY, CDR2 SMNVEV (reference sequence). The CDR3 spans 15 residues. The CDR3 loop is CASSWGVGGAGEQYF. The CDR3 nucleotides are TGTGCCAGCAGTTGGGGTGTGGGGGGGGCGGGAGAGCAGTACTTC.

The chain links TRBV5-4 to TRBJ2-1, with 9 bases aligning to TRBD2. This CDR3 has 16 amino acids. V shed 6 bases, J shed 0 bases, and the junction held 7 bases outside the gene matches. The germline V gene has CDR1 SGHNT and CDR2 YYREEE (reference sequence). DNA of the CDR3: TGTGCCAGCACCCTGGCGGGGGGGAGCTCCTACAATGAGCAGTTCTTC. Amino acids: CASTLAGGSSYNEQFF.

The chain joins TRBV19 to TRBJ1-5, with 9 bases that match TRBD1. Germline values: CDR1 LNHDA, CDR2 SQIVND (reference sequence). V was pared by 3 bases and J by 11 bases, with 5 bases of the junction left unmatched. The CDR3 extends over 13 amino acids. The CDR3 DNA sequence: TGTGCCAGTAGTATCGGGACAGGGATAGCCCAGCATTTT. It yields the protein CASSIGTGIAQHF.

This chain joins TRBV7-8 and TRBJ1-1; D unresolved. In germline, CDR1 is SGHVS, CDR2 FQNEAQ. The CDR3 loop spans 15 amino acids. V was clipped by 0 bases and J by 5 bases, with 13 bases between them. The CDR3 loop reads CASSLAHGSGTEAFF. The CDR3 nucleotides read TGTGCCAGCAGCTTAGCCCACGGGTCCGGTACTGAAGCTTTCTTT.